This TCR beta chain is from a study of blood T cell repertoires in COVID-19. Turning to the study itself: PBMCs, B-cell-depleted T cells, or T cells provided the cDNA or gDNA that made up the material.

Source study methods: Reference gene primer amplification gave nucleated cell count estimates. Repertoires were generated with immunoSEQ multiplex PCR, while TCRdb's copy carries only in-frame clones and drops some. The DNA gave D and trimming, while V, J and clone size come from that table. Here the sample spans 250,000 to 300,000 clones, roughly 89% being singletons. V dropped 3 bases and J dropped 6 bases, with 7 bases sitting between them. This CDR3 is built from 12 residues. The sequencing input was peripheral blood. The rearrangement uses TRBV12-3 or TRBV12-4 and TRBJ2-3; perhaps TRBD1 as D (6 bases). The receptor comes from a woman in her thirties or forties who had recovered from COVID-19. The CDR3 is CASSFGGDTQYF. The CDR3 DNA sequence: TGTGCCAGCAGTTTTGGGGGCGATACGCAGTATTTT.